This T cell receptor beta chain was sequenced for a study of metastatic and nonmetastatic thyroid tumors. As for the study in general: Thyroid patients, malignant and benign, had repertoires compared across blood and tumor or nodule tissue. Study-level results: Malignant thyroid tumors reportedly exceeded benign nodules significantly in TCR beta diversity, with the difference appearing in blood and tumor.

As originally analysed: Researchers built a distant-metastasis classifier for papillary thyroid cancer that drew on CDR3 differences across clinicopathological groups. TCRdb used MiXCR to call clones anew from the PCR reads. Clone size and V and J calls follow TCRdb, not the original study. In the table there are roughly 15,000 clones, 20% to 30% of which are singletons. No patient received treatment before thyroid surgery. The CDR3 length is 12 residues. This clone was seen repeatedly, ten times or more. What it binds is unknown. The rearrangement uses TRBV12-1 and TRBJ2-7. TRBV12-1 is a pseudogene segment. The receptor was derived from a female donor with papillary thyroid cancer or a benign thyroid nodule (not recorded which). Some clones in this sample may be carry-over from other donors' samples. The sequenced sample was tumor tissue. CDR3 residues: CASSSRSYEQYF. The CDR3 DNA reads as TGTGCCAGCAGCTCCCGATCCTACGAGCAGTACTTC.